A single sample is the source of the 30 T cell receptor beta chains below, sequenced in a study of CD4 and CD8 cells across lung adenocarcinoma regions. TCRdb re-called the PCR reads through MiXCR, storing one row per CDR3 protein. The table shows roughly 20,000 distinct CDR3 sequences, with approximately 49% occurring only once. Sequencing used CD8+ T cells from the center of a lung tumor. The receptors shown here come from a female donor with lung adenocarcinoma. The CD4 and CD8 labels of this study may be unreliable.

This clonotype is a singleton in its sample. J is TRBJ2-4 and V is TRBV25-1; D may correspond to TRBD1 or TRBD2 (6 bases each). CDR1 and CDR2 (germline): MGHDK, SYGVNS. V was shortened by 1 base and J by 10 bases, with 20 bases between the two germline ends. The CDR3 is made up of 16 amino acids. DNA for the CDR3: TGTGCCAGCAGTGAATCGGGGCTCGGGGGCGAAGATATTCAGTACTTC. Protein sequence: CASSESGLGGEDIQYF.

This clonotype was observed many times. The chain has TRBV7-6 and TRBJ2-1, with D uncertain. CDR1 and CDR2 (germline): SGHVS, FNYEAQ. V was cut by 2 bases and J by 6 bases, with 14 bases left in between. The CDR3 extends over 15 amino acids. Here the CDR3 DNA reads TGTGCCAGCAGCTTAATGTGGCTAGACGGCAATGAGCAGTTCTTC. Translating it yields CASSLMWLDGNEQFF.

This clonotype showed up many times. This chain connects TRBV11-3 to TRBJ2-1, with D uncertain. The V gene lost 5 bases and the J gene lost 6 bases, with 11 bases spanning the gap. The CDR3 is made up of 13 amino acids. Germline V gene data show CDR1 as SGHNT and CDR2 as YENEEA. The CDR3 here is CASSPRSSNEQFF. CDR3 sequence (DNA): TGTGCCAGCAGCCCCCGAAGTAGCAATGAGCAGTTCTTC.

The chain uses TRBV7-6 and TRBJ1-1, with D possibly being TRBD1 (6 bases). The V and J ends lost 5 bases and 4 bases respectively, with 20 bases between them. Germline loops: CDR1 SGHVS, CDR2 FNYEAQ. There are 16 residues in the CDR3. The CDR3 DNA reads as TGTGCCAGCAGCCCCGGCCCCCGTGGGGGCTTCACTGAAGCTTTCTTT. This sequence encodes CASSPGPRGGFTEAFF.

This clonotype was detected only a few times. The J gene is TRBJ2-5, the V gene TRBV11-2, with D possibly TRBD1 on 7 matching bases. The CDR3 consists of 14 residues. V lost 5 bases and J lost 4, with 14 bases in between. Per the germline V gene, CDR1 is SGHAT and CDR2 is FQNNGV. The CDR3 region is CASSPYRGGETQYF. The CDR3 DNA sequence: TGTGCCAGCAGCCCGTACAGGGGAGGAGAGACCCAGTACTTC.

This clonotype was counted only a few times. The CDR3 DNA is TGTGCCAGCAGTTACTCCCAAAATTCACCCCTCCACTTT. This codes for CASSYSQNSPLHF. The rearrangement uses TRBV6-5 and TRBJ1-6; no reliable D call. Between the trimmed V and J ends, which lost 0 bases and 7 bases, there was a span of 4 bases. This CDR3 has 13 amino acids. CDR1 and CDR2 (germline): MNHEY, SVGAGI.

This clonotype was seen only once. The chain uses TRBV6-1 and TRBJ2-2; D possibly uses TRBD1 or TRBD2 (5 bases each). Trimming left V 4 bases short and J 16 bases short, with 28 bases between. This CDR3 comprises 16 residues. Looked up from germline, CDR1 is MNHNS and CDR2 is SASEGT. CDR3 in DNA: TGTGCCAGCAGTGTGCTCCAGGCCGCGAACACCGGGACGCAGTTTTTT. Translated: CASSVLQAANTGTQFF.

This clonotype was found once. At one of its ends the junction is not consistent with the germline gene, which may arise from a read error. J is TRBJ2-3 and V is TRBV10-1; D is ambiguous. The CDR3 spans 13 residues. Germline V gene data show CDR1 as WNHNN and CDR2 as SYGVQD (reference sequence). The CDR3 reads CASSDRATDTQYF. The CDR3 DNA is TGCGCCAGCAGTGACAGAGCCACAGATACGCAGTATTTC.

This clonotype has only one observation. The chain uses TRBV6-1 and TRBJ2-1; 10 bases are a match to TRBD2. The last part of the DNA fits TRBJ2-7 better; the J call may be wrong. CDR3 size: 13 residues. Germline CDR1 reads MNHNS; CDR2 reads SASEGT. The DNA for the CDR3 is TGTGCCAGCAGGCCGACTAGCGGGTGGCTGCAGTACTTC. Translating gives CASRPTSGWLQYF.

This clonotype occurred once. At one end, the junction sequence differs from germline, possibly due to a read error. The chain is built from TRBV6-1 and TRBJ2-2; tentatively, D is TRBD2 (6 bases). The CDR3 is 15 amino acids. Germline-derived CDR1 and CDR2 are MNHNS and SASEGT. CDR3 region: CASSDGSGRGGEQFF. CDR3 in DNA: TGTGCCAGCAGTGACGGGTCAGGTAGAGGAGGGGAGCAGTTTTTC.

Of note for this clonotype: The junction departs from germline at one end; a sequencing error may be responsible. The chain employs TRBV27 and TRBJ2-3; D not resolved. Germline values: CDR1 MNHEY, CDR2 SMNVEV (reference sequence). This CDR3 comprises 13 residues. This CDR3 reads CARGLLDKDTQYF. In DNA, the CDR3 is TGTGCCAGGGGCCTGCTAGACAAAGATACTCAGTATTTT.

The chain uses TRBV7-2 and TRBJ2-4, with D maybe TRBD2 (6 bases). Deletions cut 4 bases from V and 0 bases from J, with 13 bases between. The CDR3 loop spans 16 amino acids. Germline CDR1 SGHTA, CDR2 FQGNSA. CDR3 residues: CASSYRGAGAKNIQYF. CDR3 DNA: TGTGCCAGCAGCTACCGCGGGGCCGGAGCCAAAAACATTCAGTACTTC.

This clonotype has just a few counts. The chain joins TRBV6-1 to TRBJ2-1; D is undetermined. This CDR3 spans 16 amino acids. Germline V CDR1 and CDR2: MNHNS, SASEGT. V gave up 6 bases and J gave up 0 bases, with 15 bases separating them. The CDR3 DNA reads TGTGCCAGCAGAATCCGGGCCCTGAGCTCCTACAATGAGCAGTTCTTC. The encoded protein is CASRIRALSSYNEQFF.

The chain has TRBV6-1 and TRBJ2-5; TRBD2 agrees at 14 bases. Germline-derived CDR1 and CDR2 are MNHNS and SASEGT. The trim removed 6 bases at V and 4 bases at J, leaving 4 bases unmatched. CDR3 length equals 15 residues. CDR3 protein: CASRRGTSGRETQYF. Written as DNA, the CDR3 is TGTGCCAGCAGGAGGGGGACTAGCGGGAGAGAGACCCAGTACTTC.

The V gene is TRBV5-1, the J gene TRBJ1-1; no reliable D call. CDR3 size: 15 residues. Germline assignment: CDR1 SGHRS and CDR2 YFSETQ. V gave up 1 base and J gave up 0 bases, with 10 bases separating them. This CDR3 is CASSLMDGLNTEAFF. CDR3 nucleotides: TGCGCCAGCAGCTTGATGGACGGATTGAACACTGAAGCTTTCTTT.

This clonotype was observed a handful of times. The chain uses TRBV12-3 or TRBV12-4 and TRBJ2-5; 10 bases are a match to TRBD2. V dropped 6 bases and J dropped 7; count of bases not matched to a gene: 11. The CDR3 totals 15 residues. The CDR3 loop is CASRLAGTSESTQYF. The CDR3 DNA reads TGTGCCAGCAGACTCGCCGGGACTAGCGAGTCGACCCAGTACTTC.

The gene calls are TRBV9 and TRBJ2-1, with 14 bases identical to TRBD2. The CDR3 is 15 residues long. The V and J ends lost 3 bases and 9 bases, in that order; junction bases with no gene match: 5. Germline V gene sequence: CDR1 SGDLS, CDR2 YYNGEE. CDR3 region: CASSETSGRDGEQFF. The CDR3 region has the DNA TGTGCCAGCAGCGAGACTAGCGGGAGGGATGGTGAGCAGTTCTTC.

In its sample, this clonotype was seen a few times. The chain recombines TRBV27 with TRBJ2-5, with 10 nucleotides matching TRBD2. Matching the DNA end better, TRBJ2-7 makes the J call doubtful. Germline values: CDR1 MNHEY, CDR2 SMNVEV (reference sequence). The CDR3 totals 15 residues. Written as DNA, the CDR3 is TGTGCCAGCAGAGCGGAGCGGGAGGGGGCCTACGAGCAGTACTTC. Protein: CASRAEREGAYEQYF.

The sample holds a few counts of this clonotype. The chain employs TRBV6-5 and TRBJ2-1, with 8 bases identical to TRBD1. Trimming cost V 4 bases and J 0 bases; bases outside gene matches: 8. The germline V gene has CDR1 MNHEY and CDR2 SVGAGI. The CDR3 has 17 amino acids. CDR3 sequence reads: CASSSIEGTGSYNEQFF. CDR3 DNA sequence: TGTGCCAGCAGTTCGATAGAAGGGACAGGCTCCTACAATGAGCAGTTCTTC.

This clonotype was counted only a few times. The chain employs TRBV6-1 and TRBJ1-2; tentatively, D is TRBD1 (6 bases). The V gene's germline CDR1 is MNHNS and CDR2 SASEGT. V was shortened by 5 bases and J by 6 bases, with 22 bases between the two germline ends. There are 16 residues in the CDR3. This CDR3 reads CASSPKPRGYGNGYTF. Here the CDR3 DNA reads TGTGCCAGCAGTCCAAAACCCAGGGGCTACGGGAATGGCTACACCTTC.

This clonotype appeared many times. This chain joins TRBV6-1 and TRBJ1-2, with a tentative D call TRBD1 (6 bases). The CDR3 runs 13 residues. The V end lost 2 bases, the J end lost 2 bases, and 6 bases lay between the germline ends. Germline CDR1 MNHNS, CDR2 SASEGT. CDR3 in amino acids: CASSETGNYGYTF. The DNA of the CDR3 is TGTGCCAGCAGTGAAACAGGGAACTATGGCTACACCTTC.

The chain links TRBV6-1 to TRBJ2-3; D may be TRBD2 (6 bases). The CDR3 runs 14 residues. Germline V gene data show CDR1 as MNHNS and CDR2 as SASEGT. The ends were cut back, 6 bases at V and 9 bases at J, with 19 bases in the middle. CDR3 loop: CASRSGRDLETQYF. The CDR3 DNA reads TGTGCCAGCAGGAGCGGGCGGGACTTGGAGACGCAGTATTTT.

There are many counts of this clonotype. The chain employs TRBV6-6 and TRBJ2-5; 7 bases agree with TRBD2. The junction had 11 bases not matched to a gene; V was cut back by 0 bases and J by 4 bases. Germline V gene sequence: CDR1 MNHNY, CDR2 SVGAGI (reference sequence). CDR3 length equals 17 residues. The CDR3 loop reads CASSYSWGRAGRETQYF. As DNA, the CDR3 is TGTGCCAGCAGTTACTCTTGGGGGAGGGCTGGGCGAGAGACCCAGTACTTC.

The V and J genes are TRBV6-1 and TRBJ2-4; D ambiguous. The CDR3 covers 14 residues. Germline V gives CDR1 MNHNS, CDR2 SASEGT. V lost 4 bases to trimming and J lost 3 bases, with 10 bases between them. CDR3 in DNA: TGTGCCAGCAGTGGGGAAACTTTCAAAAACATTCAGTACTTC. Translation gives CASSGETFKNIQYF.

This chain uses TRBV10-1 with TRBJ2-5, with D perhaps TRBD1 or TRBD2 (5 bases each). The end of the DNA aligns better with TRBJ2-1, so the J call may be wrong. This CDR3 has 15 residues. The germline V gene has CDR1 WNHNN and CDR2 SYGVQD (reference sequence). In DNA form, the CDR3 reads TGCGCCAGCAGTGAGCTCCGGGGCAACCAAGAGACCCAGTTCTTC. Its translation: CASSELRGNQETQFF.

The chain couples TRBV6-1 to TRBJ2-1, with 10 nucleotides matching TRBD1. Trimming at V came to 6 bases and at J to 9 bases, leaving 8 bases not matched to a gene. CDR3 length equals 14 residues. Germline V gives CDR1 MNHNS, CDR2 SASEGT. CDR3 amino acids: CASRGDRGIFEQFF. CDR3 DNA: TGTGCCAGCAGGGGGGACAGGGGTATATTTGAGCAGTTCTTC.

This rearrangement joins TRBV6-1 to TRBJ2-2; TRBD2 might be the D (5 bases). Trimming removed 6 bases from V and 16 bases from J, with 27 bases in between. CDR1 MNHNS and CDR2 SASEGT come from the germline V gene. The CDR3 consists of 15 residues. CDR3: CASSGLAVSTEKQFF. In DNA, the CDR3 is TGTGCCAGCAGCGGACTGGCTGTGAGCACAGAGAAGCAGTTTTTT.

The chain combines TRBV6-5 with TRBJ2-1; 10 nucleotides agree with TRBD2. With V trimmed by 8 bases and J by 3 bases, 4 bases remained unmatched. This CDR3 region has 14 residues. Germline-derived CDR1 and CDR2 are MNHEY and SVGAGI. For the CDR3, the DNA is TGTGCCAGCCTCCCTAGCGGGAGCTACAATGAGCAGTTCTTC. Translated, it gives CASLPSGSYNEQFF.

A note on this clonotype: The junction shows a germline mismatch at one end, possibly a read error. V is TRBV10-2 and J is TRBJ2-1, with D perhaps matching TRBD2 (5 bases). The germline V gene encodes CDR1 WSHSY and CDR2 SAAADI. This CDR3 is built from 13 residues. CDR3: CASSELGSNAQYF. As DNA, the CDR3 is TGCGCCAGCAGTGAGCTGGGGAGCAATGCGCAGTATTTC.

This sequence joins TRBV30 and TRBJ2-5; TRBD2 aligns across 7 bases. The DNA end is a closer match to TRBJ2-1, so the J assignment may be wrong. The CDR3 consists of 15 residues. Germline CDR1 is GTSNPN and CDR2 is SVGIG (reference sequence). The CDR3 spells CAWSAPRELRNEQFF. CDR3 coding DNA: TGTGCCTGGAGTGCTCCGCGGGAGCTTAGGAATGAGCAGTTCTTC.